The T cell receptor beta chain described here comes from a study of metastatic and nonmetastatic thyroid tumors. Study details: Patients with malignant and benign thyroid disease provided blood and tumor or nodule tissue, whose repertoires were compared. Findings of the study overall: The study reportedly found significantly higher TCR beta diversity in malignant thyroid tumors than benign nodules, in blood and tumor.

The germline V gene encodes CDR1 WSHSY and CDR2 SAAADI. J lost 7 bases, V lost 5 bases, and 6 bases had no gene match. The CDR3 sequence is 14 residues long. Ahead of thyroid surgery, no patient had received treatment of any kind. This clone was seen repeatedly, ten times or more. Its cognate antigen is unknown. TCRdb reprocessed the PCR reads via MiXCR. The table includes under 25,000 clones, 13% detected once. Sample: blood. The clonotype was recovered from a female donor with papillary thyroid cancer or a benign thyroid nodule (not recorded which). Some clones in this sample may be carry-over from other donors' samples. The chain recombines TRBV10-2 with TRBJ2-2, with 8 nucleotides matching TRBD1. The CDR3 is CASSTTGAGGELFF. DNA of the CDR3: TGCGCCAGCAGTACGACAGGGGCCGGCGGGGAGCTGTTTTTT.